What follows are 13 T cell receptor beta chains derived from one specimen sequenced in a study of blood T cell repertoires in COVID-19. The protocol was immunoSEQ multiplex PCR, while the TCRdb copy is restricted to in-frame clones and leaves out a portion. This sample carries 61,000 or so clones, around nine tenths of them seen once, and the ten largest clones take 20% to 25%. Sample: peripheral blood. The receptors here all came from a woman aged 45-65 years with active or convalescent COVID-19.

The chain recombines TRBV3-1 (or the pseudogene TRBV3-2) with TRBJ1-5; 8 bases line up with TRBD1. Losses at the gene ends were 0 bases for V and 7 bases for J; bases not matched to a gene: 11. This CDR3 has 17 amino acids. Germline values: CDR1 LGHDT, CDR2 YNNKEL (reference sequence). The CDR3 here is CASSQERTGMGRQPQHF. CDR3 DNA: TGTGCCAGCAGCCAAGAGCGGACAGGGATGGGGCGGCAGCCCCAGCATTTT.

CDR3 residues: CASSSTSGGPGYEQYF. As DNA, the CDR3 is TGCGCCAGCAGCTCGACGTCGGGAGGGCCCGGCTACGAGCAGTACTTC. The J gene is TRBJ2-7, the V gene TRBV5-1, with 8 bases aligning to TRBD2. Germline CDR1 reads SGHRS; CDR2 reads YFSETQ. The CDR3 sequence is 16 residues long. J gave up 3 bases and V 3 bases, and 11 bases lay outside the gene matches. Filled out from reference TRBV5-1 and TRBJ2-7, the complete variable domain reads KAGVTQTPRYLIKTRGQQVTLSCSPISGHRSVSWYQQTPGQGLQFLFEYFSETQRNKGNFPGRFSGRQFSNSRSEMNVSTLELGDSALYLCASSSTSGGPGYEQYFGPGTRLTVT.

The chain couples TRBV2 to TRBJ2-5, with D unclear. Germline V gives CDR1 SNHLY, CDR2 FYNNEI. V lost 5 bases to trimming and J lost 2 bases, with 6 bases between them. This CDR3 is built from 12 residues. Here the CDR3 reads CASSYSQETQYF. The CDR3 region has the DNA TGTGCCAGCAGTTACTCACAAGAGACCCAGTACTTC.

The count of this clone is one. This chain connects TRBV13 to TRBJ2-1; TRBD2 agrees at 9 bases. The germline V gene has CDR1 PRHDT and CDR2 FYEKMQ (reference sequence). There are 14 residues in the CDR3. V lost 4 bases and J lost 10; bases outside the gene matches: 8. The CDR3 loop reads CASSSGLAAAEQFF. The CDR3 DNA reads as TGTGCCAGCAGCTCGGGACTAGCTGCCGCGGAGCAGTTCTTC.

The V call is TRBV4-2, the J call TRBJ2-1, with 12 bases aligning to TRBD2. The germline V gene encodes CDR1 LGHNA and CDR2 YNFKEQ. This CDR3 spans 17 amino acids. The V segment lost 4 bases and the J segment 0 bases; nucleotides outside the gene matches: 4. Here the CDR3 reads CASSPQTSGSSYNEQFF. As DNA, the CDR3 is TGTGCCAGCAGCCCTCAGACTAGCGGGAGCTCCTACAATGAGCAGTTCTTC.

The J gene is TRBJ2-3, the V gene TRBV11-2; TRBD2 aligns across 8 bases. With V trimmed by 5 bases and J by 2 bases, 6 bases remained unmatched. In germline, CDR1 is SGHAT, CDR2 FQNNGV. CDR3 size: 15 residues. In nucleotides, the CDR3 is TGTGCCAGCAGCCGTACTAGCGGCAACACAGATACGCAGTATTTT. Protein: CASSRTSGNTDTQYF. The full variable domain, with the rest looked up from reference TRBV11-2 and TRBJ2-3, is EAGVAQSPRYKIIEKRQSVAFWCNPISGHATLYWYQQILGQGPKLLIQFQNNGVVDDSQLPKDRFSAERLKGVDSTLKIQPAKLEDSAVYLCASSRTSGNTDTQYFGPGTRLTVL.

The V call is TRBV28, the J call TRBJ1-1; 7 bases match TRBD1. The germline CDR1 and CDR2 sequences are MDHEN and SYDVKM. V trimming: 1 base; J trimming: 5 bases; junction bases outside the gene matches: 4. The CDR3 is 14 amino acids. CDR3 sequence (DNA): TGTGCCAGCAGTTTATCCCAGGGGGAGACTGAAGCTTTCTTT. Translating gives CASSLSQGETEAFF. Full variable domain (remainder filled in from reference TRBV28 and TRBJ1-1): DVKVTQSSRYLVKRTGEKVFLECVQDMDHENMFWYRQDPGLGLRLIYFSYDVKMKEKGDIPEGYSVSREKKERFSLILESASTNQTSMYLCASSLSQGETEAFFGQGTRLTVV.

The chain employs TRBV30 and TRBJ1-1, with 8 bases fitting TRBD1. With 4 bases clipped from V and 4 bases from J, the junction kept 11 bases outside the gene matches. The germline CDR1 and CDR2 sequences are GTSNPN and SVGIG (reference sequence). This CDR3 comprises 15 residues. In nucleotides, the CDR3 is TGTGCCTGGATGCAGGACAGGGACTTCGGCACTGAAGCTTTCTTT. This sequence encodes CAWMQDRDFGTEAFF.

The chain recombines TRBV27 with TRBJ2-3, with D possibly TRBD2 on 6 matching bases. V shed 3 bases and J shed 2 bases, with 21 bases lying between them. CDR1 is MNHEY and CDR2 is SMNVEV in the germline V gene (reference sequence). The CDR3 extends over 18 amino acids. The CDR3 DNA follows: TGTGCCAGCAGTTTCGGATTCGGGGGTTCGAGGTTCACAGATACGCAGTATTTT. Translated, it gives CASSFGFGGSRFTDTQYF.

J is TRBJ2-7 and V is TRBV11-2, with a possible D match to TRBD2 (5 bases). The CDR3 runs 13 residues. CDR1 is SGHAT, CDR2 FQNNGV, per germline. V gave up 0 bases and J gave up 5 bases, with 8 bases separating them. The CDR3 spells CASSLESSNEQYF. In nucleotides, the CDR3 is TGTGCCAGCAGCTTAGAATCTAGCAACGAGCAGTACTTC.

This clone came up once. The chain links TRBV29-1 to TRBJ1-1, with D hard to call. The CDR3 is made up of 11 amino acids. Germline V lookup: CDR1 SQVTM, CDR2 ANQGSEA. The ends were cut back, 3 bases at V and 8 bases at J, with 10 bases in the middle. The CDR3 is CSVDLLGEAFF. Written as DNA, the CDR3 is TGCAGCGTTGATCTGTTGGGCGAAGCTTTCTTT.

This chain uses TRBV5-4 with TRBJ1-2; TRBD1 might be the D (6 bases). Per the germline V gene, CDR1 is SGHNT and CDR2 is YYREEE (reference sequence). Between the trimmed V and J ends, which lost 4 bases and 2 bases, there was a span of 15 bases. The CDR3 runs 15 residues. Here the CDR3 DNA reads TGTGCCAGCAGCCTGGGGTCAGGGGAAAACTATGGCTACACCTTC. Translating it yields CASSLGSGENYGYTF. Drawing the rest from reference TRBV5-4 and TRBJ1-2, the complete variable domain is ETGVTQSPTHLIKTRGQQVTLRCSSQSGHNTVSWYQQALGQGPQFIFQYYREEENGRGNFPPRFSGLQFPNYSSELNVNALELDDSALYLCASSLGSGENYGYTFGSGTRLTVV.

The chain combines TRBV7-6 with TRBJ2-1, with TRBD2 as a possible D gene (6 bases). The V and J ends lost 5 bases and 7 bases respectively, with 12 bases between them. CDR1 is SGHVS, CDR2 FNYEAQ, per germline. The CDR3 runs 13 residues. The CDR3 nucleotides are TGTGCCAGCAGCCCCGGGACTCAAAATGAGCAGTTCTTC. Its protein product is CASSPGTQNEQFF.